A selection of T cell receptor beta chains follows, all from one sample in a study of cytomegalovirus exposure and HLA in healthy donors. Here immunoSEQ multiplex PCR was the method, and the copy in TCRdb shows in-frame clones only, minus some. The sample yields 200,000 to 300,000 clones, roughly 84% seen once. Material for sequencing was PBMCs. These receptors all stem from a man between 18 and 29 years old in good health and CMV-seropositive. The CDR3 runs from the conserved cysteine through the conserved F or W. The order of the fields is CDR3 DNA, CDR3 protein, J gene, V gene, clone size, D gene. D genes are given only for firm matches. A row's size may be missing; if present it is once, few, many or a size class.

cdr3_nt: TGTGCCAGCAGTTACTACAGGGGGCAAGATACGCAGTATTTT
cdr3_aa: CASSYYRGQDTQYF
j_call: TRBJ2-3
v_call: TRBV6-5
clone_size: few
d_call: TRBD1

cdr3_nt: TGTGCCTGGAGTGTACTTGGCGGCGGCGTTACGCAGTATTTT
cdr3_aa: CAWSVLGGGVTQYF
j_call: TRBJ2-3
v_call: TRBV30
clone_size: -
d_call: -

cdr3_nt: TGTGCCAGCAGTCCAACAGGGGGCCAAGGAAACACCATATATTTT
cdr3_aa: CASSPTGGQGNTIYF
j_call: TRBJ1-3
v_call: TRBV6-5
clone_size: -
d_call: TRBD1

cdr3_nt: TGTGCCAGCAGCCCCCACCCAGGGTCCGGAAACACCATATATTTT
cdr3_aa: CASSPHPGSGNTIYF
j_call: TRBJ1-3
v_call: TRBV7-2
clone_size: -
d_call: -

cdr3_nt: TGTGCCAGCAGCTGGGGGCAGGGTGACACTGAAGCTTTCTTT
cdr3_aa: CASSWGQGDTEAFF
j_call: TRBJ1-1
v_call: TRBV5-4
clone_size: once
d_call: -

cdr3_nt: TGTGCCAGCAGTTTCCACAGGGGCTACAACACTGAAGCTTTCTTT
cdr3_aa: CASSFHRGYNTEAFF
j_call: TRBJ1-1
v_call: TRBV6-5
clone_size: -
d_call: TRBD1

cdr3_nt: TGCAGCGTTACCGGGTTAGAAGAGACCCAGTACTTC
cdr3_aa: CSVTGLEETQYF
j_call: TRBJ2-5
v_call: TRBV29-1
clone_size: -
d_call: -

cdr3_nt: TGCGCCAGCAGCTTGGGGGGCGGGGGACGAGAGACCCAGTACTTC
cdr3_aa: CASSLGGGGRETQYF
j_call: TRBJ2-5
v_call: TRBV5-1
clone_size: -
d_call: TRBD2

cdr3_nt: TGTGCCATCAGTGAGGGCCTAGCGGGGAACAATGAGCAGTTCTTC
cdr3_aa: CAISEGLAGNNEQFF
j_call: TRBJ2-1
v_call: TRBV10-3
clone_size: -
d_call: TRBD2

cdr3_nt: TGTGCCAGCAGGAGGGACAGAACCGCTCGGTGGGTTTTC
cdr3_aa: CASRRDRTARWVF
j_call: TRBJ1-2
v_call: TRBV6-1
clone_size: -
d_call: TRBD1

cdr3_nt: TGTGCCAGCAGCGTAGCCGGGGGCGGTTACACTGAAGCTTTCTTT
cdr3_aa: CASSVAGGGYTEAFF
j_call: TRBJ1-1
v_call: TRBV9
clone_size: -
d_call: -

cdr3_nt: TGCGCCAGCAGCTTGACAGGGGGCTGGGGCACTGAAGCTTTCTTT
cdr3_aa: CASSLTGGWGTEAFF
j_call: TRBJ1-1
v_call: TRBV5-1
clone_size: -
d_call: TRBD1

cdr3_nt: TGCGCCAGCACCCTATACGGCACAGATACGCAGTATTTT
cdr3_aa: CASTLYGTDTQYF
j_call: TRBJ2-3
v_call: TRBV5-1
clone_size: -
d_call: -

cdr3_nt: TGTGCCAGTAGTATCCGGGACACCTCTTCCTACGAGCAGTACTTC
cdr3_aa: CASSIRDTSSYEQYF
j_call: TRBJ2-7
v_call: TRBV19
clone_size: -
d_call: -

cdr3_nt: TGTGCCAGCAGTTTCAAGCCCCCGGGTTCCAAAAACATTCAGTACTTC
cdr3_aa: CASSFKPPGSKNIQYF
j_call: TRBJ2-4
v_call: TRBV7-2
clone_size: -
d_call: -

cdr3_nt: TGTGCCAGCAGTGAACTCGGCGGGAGAGGAGAGACCCAGTACTTC
cdr3_aa: CASSELGGRGETQYF
j_call: TRBJ2-5
v_call: TRBV6-1
clone_size: -
d_call: TRBD2

cdr3_nt: TGTGCCACCAGCAGAGGGACTAGCGACACAGATACGCAGTATTTT
cdr3_aa: CATSRGTSDTDTQYF
j_call: TRBJ2-3
v_call: TRBV15
clone_size: -
d_call: TRBD2

cdr3_nt: TGTGCCAGCAGCTTAAATGGGTGGGCCCCTGAGCAGTTCTTC
cdr3_aa: CASSLNGWAPEQFF
j_call: TRBJ2-1
v_call: TRBV11-3
clone_size: -
d_call: -

cdr3_nt: TGTGCCAGCAACCCGGGCAGGAAGCCCCAGCATTTT
cdr3_aa: CASNPGRKPQHF
j_call: TRBJ1-5
v_call: TRBV28
clone_size: -
d_call: -

cdr3_nt: TGTGCCAGCAGGGCCTGGGGCGAGCAGTACTTC
cdr3_aa: CASRAWGEQYF
j_call: TRBJ2-7
v_call: TRBV28
clone_size: -
d_call: -

cdr3_nt: TGTGCCAGCAGCTCGACAGGGAACACTGAAGCTTTCTTT
cdr3_aa: CASSSTGNTEAFF
j_call: TRBJ1-1
v_call: TRBV11-3
clone_size: once
d_call: -

cdr3_nt: TGTGCCAGCAGTCCCCCGGGACTCAACGGGCAGCCCCAGCATTTT
cdr3_aa: CASSPPGLNGQPQHF
j_call: TRBJ1-5
v_call: TRBV28
clone_size: -
d_call: -

cdr3_nt: TGTGCCAGTAGTTCCGTCCGAGGGGGAGAGCAGTTCTTC
cdr3_aa: CASSSVRGGEQFF
j_call: TRBJ2-1
v_call: TRBV19
clone_size: -
d_call: -

cdr3_nt: TGTGCCAGCAGCGTAGCCGGACCAATCGAGAACACCGGGGAGCTGTTTTTT
cdr3_aa: CASSVAGPIENTGELFF
j_call: TRBJ2-2
v_call: TRBV9
clone_size: -
d_call: -

cdr3_nt: TGTGCCAGCAGCGTAGGGGCAGGTGAGGAGACCCAGTACTTC
cdr3_aa: CASSVGAGEETQYF
j_call: TRBJ2-5
v_call: TRBV9
clone_size: -
d_call: -

cdr3_nt: TGCGCCAGCAGCGAAGGACAGGGGCGGCAGTACTTC
cdr3_aa: CASSEGQGRQYF
j_call: TRBJ2-7
v_call: TRBV10-1
clone_size: -
d_call: TRBD1

cdr3_nt: TGTGCCAGCAGCCCCTCGGGGGGAGAGCATGAGCAGTTCTTC
cdr3_aa: CASSPSGGEHEQFF
j_call: TRBJ2-1
v_call: TRBV11-3
clone_size: -
d_call: TRBD2

cdr3_nt: TGCGCCAGCAGTTTGAACTACAATGAGCAGTTCTTC
cdr3_aa: CASSLNYNEQFF
j_call: TRBJ2-1
v_call: TRBV5-1
clone_size: -
d_call: -

cdr3_nt: TGTGCCAGCAGGGAACAGGGGGCGGGCAATCAGCCCCAGCATTTT
cdr3_aa: CASREQGAGNQPQHF
j_call: TRBJ1-5
v_call: TRBV2
clone_size: -
d_call: TRBD1

cdr3_nt: TGTGCCAGCACCCCTACAGTAGCCGACACTGAAGCTTTCTTT
cdr3_aa: CASTPTVADTEAFF
j_call: TRBJ1-1
v_call: TRBV6-6
clone_size: -
d_call: -

cdr3_nt: TGCGCCAGCAGTCGCGGACTAGCAGGGGTAGGATACGAGCAGTACTTC
cdr3_aa: CASSRGLAGVGYEQYF
j_call: TRBJ2-7
v_call: TRBV4-1
clone_size: -
d_call: TRBD2

cdr3_nt: TGTGCCAGCAGCTTGCAGGGGATGAATGAAAAACTGTTTTTT
cdr3_aa: CASSLQGMNEKLFF
j_call: TRBJ1-4
v_call: TRBV5-6
clone_size: -
d_call: -

cdr3_nt: TGTGCCAGCAGTGAAGCGCTTTGGGGCGGGGCTTTCTTT
cdr3_aa: CASSEALWGGAFF
j_call: TRBJ1-1
v_call: TRBV2
clone_size: -
d_call: -

cdr3_nt: TGTGCCAGCAGTCCCCCAAGTGCTAGCACAGATACGCAGTATTTT
cdr3_aa: CASSPPSASTDTQYF
j_call: TRBJ2-3
v_call: TRBV2
clone_size: -
d_call: -

cdr3_nt: TGTGCCAGCAGCTCCCGGACTAGCGTGTCGATGCAGTTCTTC
cdr3_aa: CASSSRTSVSMQFF
j_call: TRBJ2-1
v_call: TRBV11-2
clone_size: -
d_call: TRBD2

cdr3_nt: TGTGCCATCAGTGAGTCGTGGGACCGGGGCTACACCTTC
cdr3_aa: CAISESWDRGYTF
j_call: TRBJ1-2
v_call: TRBV10-3
clone_size: -
d_call: -

cdr3_nt: TGTGCCAGCAGCCTGGGAGCGGGAGCGTACGAGCAGTACTTC
cdr3_aa: CASSLGAGAYEQYF
j_call: TRBJ2-7
v_call: TRBV11-2
clone_size: -
d_call: TRBD2

cdr3_nt: TGTGCCAGCAGCTCCTACAGGGGCACTGAAGCTTTCTTT
cdr3_aa: CASSSYRGTEAFF
j_call: TRBJ1-1
v_call: TRBV7-2
clone_size: -
d_call: TRBD1

cdr3_nt: TGCGCCAGCAGTACCCCACCAGGTTATGGTTCCTACGAGCAGTACTTC
cdr3_aa: CASSTPPGYGSYEQYF
j_call: TRBJ2-7
v_call: TRBV23-1
clone_size: -
d_call: -

cdr3_nt: TGCGCCAGCACCCCTGGGGGGTCTGGGTATGGCTACACCTTC
cdr3_aa: CASTPGGSGYGYTF
j_call: TRBJ1-2
v_call: TRBV4-1
clone_size: -
d_call: -

cdr3_nt: TGTGCCAGCAGTCGGACAAGCCCCTACGAGCAGTACTTC
cdr3_aa: CASSRTSPYEQYF
j_call: TRBJ2-7
v_call: TRBV2
clone_size: -
d_call: -

cdr3_nt: TGTGCCAGCAGCAAACGACTAGCGGGAGGGCCCGGGGAGACCCAGTACTTC
cdr3_aa: CASSKRLAGGPGETQYF
j_call: TRBJ2-5
v_call: TRBV9
clone_size: -
d_call: TRBD2